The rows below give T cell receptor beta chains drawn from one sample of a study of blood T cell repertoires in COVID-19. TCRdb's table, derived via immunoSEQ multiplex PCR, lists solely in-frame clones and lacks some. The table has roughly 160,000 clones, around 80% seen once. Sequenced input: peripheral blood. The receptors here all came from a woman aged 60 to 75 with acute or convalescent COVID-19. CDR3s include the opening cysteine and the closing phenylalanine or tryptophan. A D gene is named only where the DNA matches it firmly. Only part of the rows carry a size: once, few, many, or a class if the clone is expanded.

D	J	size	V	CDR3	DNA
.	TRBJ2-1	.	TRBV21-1	CASSKTDYNEQFF	TGTGCCAGCAGCAAAACAGATTACAATGAGCAGTTCTTC
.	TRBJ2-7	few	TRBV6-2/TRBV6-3	CASSLQNTYEQYF	TGTGCCAGCAGTTTGCAGAATACCTACGAGCAGTACTTC
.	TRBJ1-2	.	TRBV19	CASSDPLGDTGYGYTF	TGTGCCAGTAGTGACCCCCTAGGGGACACCGGCTATGGCTACACCTTC
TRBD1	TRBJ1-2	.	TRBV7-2	CASSPPTGARNYGYTF	TGTGCCAGCAGCCCCCCGACAGGGGCCCGAAACTATGGCTACACCTTC
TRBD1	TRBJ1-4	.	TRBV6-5	CASSYGGQGIEKLFF	TGTGCCAGCAGTTACGGCGGACAGGGGATCGAAAAACTGTTTTTT
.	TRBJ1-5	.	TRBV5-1	CASSAQGGDGQPQHF	TGCGCCAGCAGCGCCCAAGGGGGAGATGGGCAGCCCCAGCATTTT
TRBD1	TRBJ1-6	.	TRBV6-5	CAIRDRDNSPLHF	TGTGCCATCCGGGACAGGGATAATTCACCCCTCCACTTT
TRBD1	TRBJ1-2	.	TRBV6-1	CASSDIPPRDRVDGYTF	TGTGCCAGCAGTGACATACCGCCGAGGGACAGGGTCGATGGCTACACCTTC
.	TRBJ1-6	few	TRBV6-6	CASRRGFNSPLHF	TGTGCCAGCAGGCGGGGATTCAATTCACCCCTCCACTTT
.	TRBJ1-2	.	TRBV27	CASSFLGGSNYGYTF	TGTGCCAGCAGTTTCCTGGGGGGTTCTAACTATGGCTACACCTTC
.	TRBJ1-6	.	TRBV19	CATQEGRSPLHF	TGTGCCACCCAGGAGGGCAGGTCACCCCTCCACTTT
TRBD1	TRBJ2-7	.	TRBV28	CASSVPWGLTGGNYEQYF	TGTGCCAGCAGCGTACCATGGGGCCTGACAGGGGGAAACTACGAGCAGTACTTC
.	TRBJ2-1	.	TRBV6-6	CASSYGGSSYNEQFF	TGTGCCAGCAGTTATGGGGGGAGCTCCTACAATGAGCAGTTCTTC
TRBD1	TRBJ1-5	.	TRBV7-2	CASAGQGGLSNQPQHF	TGTGCCAGCGCGGGACAGGGAGGCCTTAGCAATCAGCCCCAGCATTTT
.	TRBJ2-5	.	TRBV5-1	CASSLAVASWSETQYF	TGCGCCAGCAGCTTGGCCGTGGCTAGCTGGTCGGAGACCCAGTACTTC
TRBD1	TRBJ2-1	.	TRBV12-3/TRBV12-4	CASSTDRGIEQFF	TGTGCCAGCAGTACCGACAGGGGAATTGAGCAGTTCTTC
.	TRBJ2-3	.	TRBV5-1	CASSLVGGLTDTQYF	TGCGCCAGCAGCCTGGTAGGGGGTTTGACAGATACGCAGTATTTT
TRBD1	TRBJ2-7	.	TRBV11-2	CASSLRGTGGIYEQYF	TGTGCCAGCAGCTTGAGGGGGACAGGGGGCATATACGAGCAGTACTTC
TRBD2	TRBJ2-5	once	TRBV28	CASSFSGGAGETQYF	TGTGCCAGCAGTTTCAGCGGGGGGGCCGGAGAGACCCAGTACTTC
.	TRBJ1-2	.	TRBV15	CATSRDRQAYGYTF	TGTGCCACCAGCAGAGATCGCCAGGCCTATGGCTACACCTTC
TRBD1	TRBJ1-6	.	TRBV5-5	CASSLSQGAVDSPLHF	TGTGCCAGCAGCTTGTCCCAGGGGGCAGTCGATTCACCCCTCCACTTT
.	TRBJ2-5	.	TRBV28	CASSSPPAGTQETQYF	TGTGCCAGCAGTTCTCCCCCAGCGGGTACCCAAGAGACCCAGTACTTC
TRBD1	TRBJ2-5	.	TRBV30	CAWIHLDRGQETQYF	TGTGCCTGGATCCACTTGGACAGGGGCCAAGAGACCCAGTACTTC